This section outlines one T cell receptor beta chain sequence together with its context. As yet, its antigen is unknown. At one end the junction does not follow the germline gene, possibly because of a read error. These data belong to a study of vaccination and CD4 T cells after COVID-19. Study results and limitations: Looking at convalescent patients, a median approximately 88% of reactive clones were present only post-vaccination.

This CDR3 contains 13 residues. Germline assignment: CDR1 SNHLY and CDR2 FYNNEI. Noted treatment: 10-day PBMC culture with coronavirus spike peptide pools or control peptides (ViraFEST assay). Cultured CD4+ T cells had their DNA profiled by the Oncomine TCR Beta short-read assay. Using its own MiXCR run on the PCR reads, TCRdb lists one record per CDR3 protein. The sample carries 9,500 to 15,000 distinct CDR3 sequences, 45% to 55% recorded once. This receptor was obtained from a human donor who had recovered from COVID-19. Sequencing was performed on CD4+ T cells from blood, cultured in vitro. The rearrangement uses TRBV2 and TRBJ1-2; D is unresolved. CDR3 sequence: CASRLRVSYGHTF. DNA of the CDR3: TGTGCCAGCAGACTGAGGGTTAGCTATGGCCACACCTTC.